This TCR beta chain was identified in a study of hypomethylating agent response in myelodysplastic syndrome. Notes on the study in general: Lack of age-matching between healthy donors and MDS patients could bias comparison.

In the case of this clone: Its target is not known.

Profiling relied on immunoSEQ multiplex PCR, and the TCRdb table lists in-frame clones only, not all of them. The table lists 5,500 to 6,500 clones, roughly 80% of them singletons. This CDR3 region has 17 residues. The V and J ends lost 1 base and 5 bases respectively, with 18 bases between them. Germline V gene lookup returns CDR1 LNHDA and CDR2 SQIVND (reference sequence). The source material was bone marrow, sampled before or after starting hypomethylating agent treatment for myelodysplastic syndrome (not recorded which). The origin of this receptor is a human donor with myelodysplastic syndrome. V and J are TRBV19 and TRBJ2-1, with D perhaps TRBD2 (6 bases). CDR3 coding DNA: TGTGCCAGTAGTATAGCTCCCTTTCGGGACTCGAACAATGAGCAGTTCTTC. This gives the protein CASSIAPFRDSNNEQFF.